Listed here are 20 T cell receptor beta chains from one sample, sequenced in a study of T cell responses to AZD1222 COVID-19 vaccine. Assay: immunoSEQ multiplex PCR; the TCRdb copy retains only in-frame clones and omits some. The data hold about 96,000 clones, with about nine tenths observed a single time. The material was peripheral blood, obtained on day 0 of AZD1222 vaccination. All receptors come from an adult in good health.

The table lists this clone with a count of one. The chain couples TRBV5-4 to TRBJ2-5, with 12 bases identical to TRBD2. V lost 6 bases and J lost 7; bases outside the gene matches: 7. The CDR3 length is 14 residues. Germline assignment: CDR1 SGHNT and CDR2 YYREEE (reference sequence). CDR3 bases: TGTGCCAGCACCCTAGCGGGAGGGCGGGTGACCCAGTACTTC. The encoded protein is CASTLAGGRVTQYF.

The J gene is TRBJ1-1, the V gene TRBV7-9; 9 nucleotides line up with TRBD1. The ends lost 5 bases at V and 4 bases at J; junction bases unmatched: 2. Germline CDR1 is SEHNR and CDR2 is FQNEAQ (reference sequence). CDR3 length: 13 residues. In nucleotides, the CDR3 is TGTGCCAGCAGCCCGACAGGGGGCACTGAAGCTTTCTTT. Translation gives CASSPTGGTEAFF.

V is TRBV11-2 and J is TRBJ1-3, with D hard to call. V lost 3 bases and J 2 bases, leaving 8 bases between the germline ends. This CDR3 spans 14 amino acids. Germline V gene lookup returns CDR1 SGHAT and CDR2 FQNNGV. The CDR3, as DNA: TGTGCCAGCAGCTTCTCCCTGGCTGGAAACACCATATATTTT. This codes for CASSFSLAGNTIYF.

V is TRBV11-2 and J is TRBJ2-4; the D is unclear. The CDR3 is 15 amino acids. CDR1 and CDR2 (germline): SGHAT, FQNNGV. Trimming took off 4 bases at V and 5 bases at J, with 15 bases between the two ends. CDR3 sequence reads: CASSSSYSPENIQYF. The CDR3 DNA is TGTGCCAGCAGCTCGTCCTACAGCCCGGAAAACATTCAGTACTTC.

The CDR3 is CASSLNPAGGYEQYF. For the CDR3, the DNA is TGTGCCAGCAGTTTAAACCCAGCGGGAGGATACGAGCAGTACTTC. The rearrangement uses TRBV28 and TRBJ2-7; 9 nucleotides align to TRBD2. This CDR3 comprises 15 residues. J was trimmed by 4 bases and V by 2 bases; bases with no gene match: 6. Per the germline V gene, CDR1 is MDHEN and CDR2 is SYDVKM. Full variable domain (outside the CDR3, taken from reference TRBV28 and TRBJ2-7): DVKVTQSSRYLVKRTGEKVFLECVQDMDHENMFWYRQDPGLGLRLIYFSYDVKMKEKGDIPEGYSVSREKKERFSLILESASTNQTSMYLCASSLNPAGGYEQYFGPGTRLTVT.

The J gene is TRBJ2-1, the V gene TRBV21-1; the DNA was not used to check the table's D call, TRBD2. TRBV21-1 is a recognized pseudogene. The CDR3 consists of 17 residues. The CDR3 DNA reads as TGTGCCAGCAGCGCCTGCCCTGGTAGCGGGAGTGGTAATGAGCAGTTCTTC. Translation: CASSACPGSGSGNEQFF.

V gene TRBV18 combines with J gene TRBJ1-6; no firm D call. In germline, CDR1 is KGHSH, CDR2 LQKENI. The length of the CDR3 is 13 residues. V was trimmed by 6 bases and J by 11 bases, leaving 14 bases between them. CDR3 in amino acids: CASSPSSRPPLHF. CDR3 DNA sequence: TGTGCCAGCTCCCCGTCATCCAGGCCACCCCTCCACTTT.

This clone has only one observation. The gene calls are TRBV5-1 and TRBJ2-5; D is uncertain. The germline gives CDR1 SGHRS, CDR2 YFSETQ. The CDR3 has 11 residues. Between the trimmed V and J ends, which lost 0 bases and 8 bases, there was a span of 5 bases. The CDR3: CASSLDDTQYF. CDR3 bases: TGCGCCAGCAGCTTGGATGACACCCAGTACTTC.

This sequence joins TRBV4-3 and TRBJ2-1, with TRBD2 as a possible D gene (6 bases). CDR1 LGHNA and CDR2 YSLEER come from the germline V gene. Trimming removed 0 bases at V and 1 base at J, with 10 bases between. The CDR3 is 16 residues long. For the CDR3, the DNA is TGCGCCAGCAGCCAAGACCCGGGGGTGTCCTACAATGAGCAGTTCTTC. This codes for CASSQDPGVSYNEQFF.

The rearrangement links TRBV7-2 to TRBJ2-7; 16 bases line up with TRBD2. This CDR3 is built from 15 residues. CDR1 and CDR2 (germline): SGHTA, FQGNSA. Unmatched junction bases numbered 3, after V lost 4 bases and J lost 6 bases. The CDR3 DNA is TGTGCCAGCAGCTCGGGACTAGCGGGAGGGCTCGAGCAGTACTTC. This codes for CASSSGLAGGLEQYF.

V and J are TRBV5-6 and TRBJ2-7, with D perhaps TRBD1 (6 bases). The CDR3 extends over 16 amino acids. V lost 2 bases and J 3 bases, leaving 18 bases between the germline ends. Germline CDR1 and CDR2: SGHDT and YYEEEE. The CDR3 loop reads CASSFRGAGAFYEQYF. The CDR3 coding sequence is TGTGCCAGCAGCTTTAGAGGGGCAGGGGCTTTCTACGAGCAGTACTTC.

V gene TRBV5-4 combines with J gene TRBJ1-2; D possibly corresponds to TRBD1 (5 bases). The CDR3 length is 15 residues. Germline CDR1 reads SGHNT; CDR2 reads YYREEE (reference sequence). V lost 4 bases and J lost 2, with 15 bases in between. This CDR3 reads CASSRGGSGNYGYTF. The CDR3 DNA is TGTGCCAGCAGCCGCGGGGGTAGTGGAAACTATGGCTACACCTTC.

The rearrangement joins TRBV11-3 to TRBJ2-6; tentative D call: TRBD2 (5 bases). The ends were cut back, 0 bases at V and 0 bases at J, with 12 bases in the middle. This CDR3 is built from 18 residues. Germline CDR1 reads SGHNT; CDR2 reads YENEEA. The CDR3: CASSLDQSGSSGANVLTF. CDR3 sequence (DNA): TGTGCCAGCAGCTTAGATCAAAGCGGAAGCTCTGGGGCCAACGTCCTGACTTTC.

The chain uses TRBV5-4 and TRBJ2-5; 12 positions agree with TRBD1. CDR1 SGHNT and CDR2 YYREEE come from the germline V gene (reference sequence). V trimming: 0 bases; J trimming: 3 bases; junction bases outside the gene matches: 9. The CDR3 runs to 18 residues. CDR3 residues: CASSLEGQGAGRKETQYF. The CDR3, as DNA: TGTGCCAGCAGCTTGGAGGGACAGGGGGCCGGGAGGAAAGAGACCCAGTACTTC.

The chain couples TRBV6-2 or TRBV6-3 to TRBJ2-7, with 14 nucleotides matching TRBD2. Germline V gene sequence: CDR1 MNHEY, CDR2 SVGEGT. The CDR3 sequence is 16 residues long. With 0 bases clipped from V and 5 bases from J, the junction kept 3 bases outside the gene matches. The CDR3 region has the DNA TGTGCCAGCAGTTACTCTAAGGGACTAGCGGGAGACGAGCAGTACTTC. Its protein product is CASSYSKGLAGDEQYF.

The chain carries TRBV5-5 and TRBJ1-1, with a possible D match to TRBD1 (5 bases). The V and J ends lost 2 bases and 2 bases respectively, with 13 bases between them. Germline CDR1 and CDR2: SGHKS and YYEKEE (reference sequence). The CDR3 covers 15 residues. CDR3 DNA: TGTGCCAGCAGCTTAACAGGTTTGGGAAACACTGAAGCTTTCTTT. It codes for CASSLTGLGNTEAFF.

In DNA, the CDR3 is TGTGCCAGCTCACCACGGGACAGGGATTCACCCCTCCACTTT. Translating gives CASSPRDRDSPLHF. The chain is built from TRBV18 and TRBJ1-6; the match to TRBD1 covers 9 bases. V gave up 1 base and J gave up 8 bases; unmatched junction bases: 0. CDR1 and CDR2 from the germline V gene are KGHSH and LQKENI. The CDR3 is 14 amino acids. Combining the CDR3 with reference TRBV18 and TRBJ1-6 gives the whole variable domain NAGVMQNPRHLVRRRGQEARLRCSPMKGHSHVYWYRQLPEEGLKFMVYLQKENIIDESGMPKERFSAEFPKEGPSILRIQQVVRGDSAAYFCASSPRDRDSPLHFGNGTRLTVT.

The chain links TRBV7-9 to TRBJ2-3, with D perhaps assigned TRBD1 or TRBD2 (5 bases each). V shed 0 bases and J shed 3 bases, with 13 bases lying between them. CDR1 and CDR2 from the germline V gene are SEHNR and FQNEAQ (reference sequence). The CDR3 has 16 amino acids. The CDR3 sequence is CASSLAGGRRTDTQYF. DNA for the CDR3: TGTGCCAGCAGCTTAGCTGGGGGACGGAGGACAGATACGCAGTATTTT.

V is TRBV28 and J is TRBJ2-7; 11 positions match TRBD1. Germline CDR1 and CDR2: MDHEN and SYDVKM. This CDR3 comprises 14 residues. With 6 bases clipped from V and 4 bases from J, the junction kept 5 bases outside the gene matches. CDR3 DNA sequence: TGTGCCAGCAGAGGACAGGGGGCGGGGTACGAGCAGTACTTC. It translates to CASRGQGAGYEQYF. Combining the CDR3 with reference TRBV28 and TRBJ2-7 gives the whole variable domain DVKVTQSSRYLVKRTGEKVFLECVQDMDHENMFWYRQDPGLGLRLIYFSYDVKMKEKGDIPEGYSVSREKKERFSLILESASTNQTSMYLCASRGQGAGYEQYFGPGTRLTVT.

This chain links TRBV18 with TRBJ1-5, with D unclear. V was clipped by 1 base and J by 0 bases, with 10 bases between them. Germline lookup yields CDR1 KGHSH and CDR2 LQKENI. The CDR3 runs 16 residues. CDR3 coding DNA: TGTGCCAGCTCACCACTCCCCAGCAATAGCAATCAGCCCCAGCATTTT. The encoded protein is CASSPLPSNSNQPQHF.